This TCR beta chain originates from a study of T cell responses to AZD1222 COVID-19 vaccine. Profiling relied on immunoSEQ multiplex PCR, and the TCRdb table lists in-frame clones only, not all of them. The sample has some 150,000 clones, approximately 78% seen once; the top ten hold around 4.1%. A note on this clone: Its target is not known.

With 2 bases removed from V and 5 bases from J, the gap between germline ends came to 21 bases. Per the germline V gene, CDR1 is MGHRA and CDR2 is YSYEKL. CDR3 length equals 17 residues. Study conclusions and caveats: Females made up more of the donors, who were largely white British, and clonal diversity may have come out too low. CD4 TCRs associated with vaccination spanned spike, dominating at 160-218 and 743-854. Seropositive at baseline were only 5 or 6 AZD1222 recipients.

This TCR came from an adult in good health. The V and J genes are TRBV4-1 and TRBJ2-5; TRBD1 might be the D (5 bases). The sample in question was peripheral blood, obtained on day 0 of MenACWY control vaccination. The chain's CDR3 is CASSQSGRQMLTETQYF. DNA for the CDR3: TGCGCCAGCAGCCAATCCGGGCGACAGATGCTAACGGAGACCCAGTACTTC.